The sequence of this T cell receptor (beta chain) was determined in a study of cytomegalovirus exposure and HLA in healthy donors. Study summary: Around 81% of around 400 genotyped donors fell in the Caucasian-associated ancestry cluster. Study findings and constraints: TCR beta V- and J-gene trimming was later associated with a missense DCLRE1C variant. A list of 164 TCR beta chains associated with cytomegalovirus was given. Later on, an analysis found that several of the most significant clusters appeared to be linked to common viral pathogens, which included parvovirus B19.

This PCR relied on a set of 60 Vbeta primers and 13 Jbeta primers. Sequencing was performed with immunoSEQ multiplex PCR; in TCRdb, only in-frame clones are kept and a portion is missing. The sample holds about 110,000 clones, around 70% seen once. The CDR3 runs to 14 residues. Germline-derived CDR1 and CDR2 are MNHEY and SVGAGI. V lost 4 bases and J lost 3; bases outside the gene matches: 3. Regarding this clone: Its antigen is still unknown.

This rearrangement joins TRBV6-5 to TRBJ1-2, with 9 bases aligning to TRBD1. The sequence derives from a boy between 5 and 17 years old in good health and CMV-seronegative. The sample comprised PBMCs. This CDR3 reads CASSSRTGDYGYTF. CDR3 DNA sequence: TGTGCCAGCAGTTCCCGGACAGGGGACTATGGCTACACCTTC.